This is a list of T cell receptor beta chains from one sample in a study of blood T cell repertoires in COVID-19. Here immunoSEQ multiplex PCR was the method, and the copy in TCRdb shows in-frame clones only, minus some. The table lists 250,000 to 300,000 clones, about 86% of them singletons. The sample consisted of PBMCs or T cells enriched from blood (not recorded which). All receptors come from a man aged 50 or older who had recovered from COVID-19. CDR3s include the opening cysteine and the closing phenylalanine or tryptophan. The order of the fields is CDR3 protein, CDR3 DNA, clone size, J gene, D gene, V gene. D genes are given only for firm matches. Not every row has a clone size; where given, it reads once, few, many or a size class.

cdr3_aa: CASSVEGQINQPQHF
cdr3_nt: TGTGCCAGCAGCGTAGAGGGACAAATCAATCAGCCCCAGCATTTT
clone_size: .
j_call: TRBJ1-5
d_call: .
v_call: TRBV9

cdr3_aa: CASSFLVPGANVLTF
cdr3_nt: TGTGCCAGCAGCTTCTTAGTCCCTGGGGCCAACGTCCTGACTTTC
clone_size: .
j_call: TRBJ2-6
d_call: .
v_call: TRBV11-2

cdr3_aa: CASSMGRWTEAFF
cdr3_nt: TGTGCCAGTAGTATGGGCAGATGGACTGAAGCTTTCTTT
clone_size: .
j_call: TRBJ1-1
d_call: .
v_call: TRBV19

cdr3_aa: CASSLNSGQNYEQYF
cdr3_nt: TGTGCCAGCAGTCTCAATTCGGGACAGAACTACGAGCAGTACTTC
clone_size: .
j_call: TRBJ2-7
d_call: TRBD1
v_call: TRBV28

cdr3_aa: CATSSAPGTSGTYEQYF
cdr3_nt: TGTGCCACCAGCAGTGCACCCGGGACTAGCGGCACCTACGAGCAGTACTTC
clone_size: .
j_call: TRBJ2-7
d_call: TRBD2
v_call: TRBV15

cdr3_aa: CASSMRSRGAFF
cdr3_nt: TGTGCCAGTAGTATGCGGTCGAGGGGGGCTTTCTTT
clone_size: .
j_call: TRBJ1-1
d_call: .
v_call: TRBV19

cdr3_aa: CASSLYETSGTTLNTGELFF
cdr3_nt: TGTGCCAGCAGCCTTTATGAGACTAGCGGGACTACACTGAACACCGGGGAGCTGTTTTTT
clone_size: .
j_call: TRBJ2-2
d_call: TRBD2
v_call: TRBV5-5

cdr3_aa: CASSFGQGHNEQFF
cdr3_nt: TGTGCCAGCAGTTTTGGACAGGGCCACAATGAGCAGTTCTTC
clone_size: .
j_call: TRBJ2-1
d_call: TRBD1
v_call: TRBV28

cdr3_aa: CASSYSGTAEAFF
cdr3_nt: TGTGCCAGCAGTTACTCCGGGACAGCCGAAGCTTTCTTT
clone_size: .
j_call: TRBJ1-1
d_call: TRBD1
v_call: TRBV6-2/TRBV6-3

cdr3_aa: CASSLDGIGGEQFF
cdr3_nt: TGTGCCAGCAGCTTGGACGGGATAGGCGGTGAGCAGTTCTTC
clone_size: .
j_call: TRBJ2-1
d_call: .
v_call: TRBV5-5

cdr3_aa: CASSQDQGSGANVLTF
cdr3_nt: TGTGCCAGCAGCCAAGATCAGGGCTCTGGGGCCAACGTCCTGACTTTC
clone_size: .
j_call: TRBJ2-6
d_call: .
v_call: TRBV4-2

cdr3_aa: CASSLRGGETSHYEQYF
cdr3_nt: TGTGCCAGCAGTTTAAGGGGGGGGGAAACATCGCATTACGAGCAGTACTTC
clone_size: .
j_call: TRBJ2-7
d_call: .
v_call: TRBV27

cdr3_aa: CASSQGTGVGYTF
cdr3_nt: TGTGCCAGCAGCCAAGGGACAGGGGTGGGCTACACCTTC
clone_size: .
j_call: TRBJ1-2
d_call: TRBD1
v_call: TRBV27

cdr3_aa: CASSHGLENEQYF
cdr3_nt: TGTGCCAGCAGCCACGGACTAGAAAACGAGCAGTACTTC
clone_size: .
j_call: TRBJ2-7
d_call: TRBD2
v_call: TRBV13

cdr3_aa: CASSGGQGPYEQYF
cdr3_nt: TGTGCCAGCAGCGGGGGACAGGGGCCCTACGAGCAGTACTTC
clone_size: .
j_call: TRBJ2-7
d_call: TRBD1
v_call: TRBV9

cdr3_aa: CASSWGGDEQFF
cdr3_nt: TGTGCCAGCAGCTGGGGAGGGGACGAGCAGTTCTTC
clone_size: .
j_call: TRBJ2-1
d_call: TRBD2
v_call: TRBV7-3

cdr3_aa: CASSFQRSGTSTDTQYF
cdr3_nt: TGCGCCAGCAGCTTCCAACGCAGCGGGACGAGCACAGATACGCAGTATTTT
clone_size: .
j_call: TRBJ2-3
d_call: TRBD2
v_call: TRBV5-1

cdr3_aa: CASSEVLGQGTGELFF
cdr3_nt: TGTGCCAGCAGTGAAGTTTTGGGACAGGGGACCGGGGAGCTGTTTTTT
clone_size: few
j_call: TRBJ2-2
d_call: TRBD1
v_call: TRBV6-1

cdr3_aa: CASSKERTGFEYGNQPQHF
cdr3_nt: TGTGCCAGCAGCAAAGAAAGGACAGGGTTTGAATACGGCAATCAGCCCCAGCATTTT
clone_size: .
j_call: TRBJ1-5
d_call: .
v_call: TRBV21-1

cdr3_aa: CASTRTGARNQPQHF
cdr3_nt: TGTGCCAGTACCAGAACAGGGGCCCGGAATCAGCCCCAGCATTTT
clone_size: .
j_call: TRBJ1-5
d_call: TRBD1
v_call: TRBV19

cdr3_aa: CASSPRSGRDEQFF
cdr3_nt: TGTGCCAGTAGTCCACGGAGCGGGAGAGACGAGCAGTTCTTC
clone_size: .
j_call: TRBJ2-1
d_call: TRBD2
v_call: TRBV19

cdr3_aa: CASSTEALGTQYF
cdr3_nt: TGTGCTAGCAGCACCGAGGCCCTAGGGACCCAGTACTTC
clone_size: .
j_call: TRBJ2-5
d_call: .
v_call: TRBV7-7

cdr3_aa: CSARGDYEQYF
cdr3_nt: TGCAGTGCTAGAGGAGATTACGAGCAGTACTTC
clone_size: .
j_call: TRBJ2-7
d_call: .
v_call: TRBV20-1

cdr3_aa: CAWSVGTGNNSPLHF
cdr3_nt: TGTGCCTGGAGTGTAGGGACTGGCAATAATTCACCCCTCCACTTT
clone_size: few
j_call: TRBJ1-6
d_call: .
v_call: TRBV30

cdr3_aa: CASSEGTGYGYTF
cdr3_nt: TGTGCCAGCAGTGAGGGGACAGGTTATGGCTACACCTTC
clone_size: .
j_call: TRBJ1-2
d_call: TRBD1
v_call: TRBV2

cdr3_aa: CASSRTGAGHEQYF
cdr3_nt: TGCGCCAGCAGTCGTACAGGGGCGGGCCACGAGCAGTACTTC
clone_size: few
j_call: TRBJ2-7
d_call: TRBD1
v_call: TRBV10-2

cdr3_aa: CASSEGAQGADYGYTF
cdr3_nt: TGTGCCAGCAGCGAGGGGGCACAGGGGGCTGACTATGGCTACACCTTC
clone_size: .
j_call: TRBJ1-2
d_call: TRBD1
v_call: TRBV3-1/TRBV3-2

cdr3_aa: CASSLTPSENYEQYF
cdr3_nt: TGTGCCAGCTCACTAACACCTAGCGAAAACTACGAGCAGTACTTC
clone_size: .
j_call: TRBJ2-7
d_call: .
v_call: TRBV18

cdr3_aa: CASRQSGNTIYF
cdr3_nt: TGTGCCAGTAGACAGTCTGGAAACACCATATATTTT
clone_size: medium-sized
j_call: TRBJ1-3
d_call: .
v_call: TRBV19

cdr3_aa: CASSPDRQTDGYTF
cdr3_nt: TGCGCCAGCAGCCCTGACCGACAGACAGATGGCTACACCTTC
clone_size: .
j_call: TRBJ1-2
d_call: .
v_call: TRBV5-1

cdr3_aa: CASSSAQHLTSGRSHEQYF
cdr3_nt: TGTGCCAGCAGCTCAGCCCAACACCTGACTAGCGGGAGGTCCCACGAGCAGTACTTC
clone_size: .
j_call: TRBJ2-7
d_call: TRBD2
v_call: TRBV7-8

cdr3_aa: CASSPPGDETQYF
cdr3_nt: TGTGCCAGCTCACCCCCGGGAGATGAGACCCAGTACTTC
clone_size: .
j_call: TRBJ2-5
d_call: .
v_call: TRBV18

cdr3_aa: CACAPPTGGENGYTF
cdr3_nt: TGTGCCTGCGCCCCTCCGACAGGGGGCGAGAATGGCTACACCTTC
clone_size: .
j_call: TRBJ1-2
d_call: TRBD1
v_call: TRBV30

cdr3_aa: CASSYRDQGDEQFF
cdr3_nt: TGTGCCAGCAGTTACAGGGACCAGGGGGATGAGCAGTTCTTC
clone_size: .
j_call: TRBJ2-1
d_call: TRBD1
v_call: TRBV6-2/TRBV6-3

cdr3_aa: CASSVGTVQETQYF
cdr3_nt: TGTGCCAGCAGCGTAGGAACAGTACAAGAGACCCAGTACTTC
clone_size: .
j_call: TRBJ2-5
d_call: .
v_call: TRBV9

cdr3_aa: CASSQDQGSGKDF
cdr3_nt: TGTGCCAGCAGCCAAGATCAAGGTTCAGGGAAGGACTTC
clone_size: .
j_call: TRBJ2-4
d_call: .
v_call: TRBV3-1/TRBV3-2

cdr3_aa: CASSARTSGIGGELFF
cdr3_nt: TGTGCCAGCAGCGCCCGGACTAGCGGGATCGGCGGGGAGCTGTTTTTT
clone_size: .
j_call: TRBJ2-2
d_call: TRBD2
v_call: TRBV9

cdr3_aa: CASSFRTGNYGYTF
cdr3_nt: TGTGCCAGCAGTTTCCGGACAGGGAACTATGGCTACACCTTC
clone_size: .
j_call: TRBJ1-2
d_call: TRBD1
v_call: TRBV28

cdr3_aa: CAISDHRGPRVSGNTIYF
cdr3_nt: TGTGCCATCAGTGATCACAGGGGACCCCGAGTCTCTGGAAACACCATATATTTT
clone_size: .
j_call: TRBJ1-3
d_call: TRBD1
v_call: TRBV10-3

cdr3_aa: CASSLFRAANTEAFF
cdr3_nt: TGTGCCAGCAGCTTGTTCCGAGCGGCGAACACTGAAGCTTTCTTT
clone_size: .
j_call: TRBJ1-1
d_call: .
v_call: TRBV5-8

cdr3_aa: CASSPPGPEGNQPQHF
cdr3_nt: TGTGCCAGCTCACCACCCGGCCCCGAGGGCAATCAGCCCCAGCATTTT
clone_size: once
j_call: TRBJ1-5
d_call: .
v_call: TRBV18

cdr3_aa: CASSLPGTTIYEQYF
cdr3_nt: TGTGCCAGCTCTCTCCCCGGGACTACAATATACGAGCAGTACTTC
clone_size: .
j_call: TRBJ2-7
d_call: TRBD2
v_call: TRBV6-5

cdr3_aa: CASSGSGRVNTGELFF
cdr3_nt: TGTGCCAGCAGCGGTAGCGGGAGGGTTAACACCGGGGAGCTGTTTTTT
clone_size: .
j_call: TRBJ2-2
d_call: TRBD2
v_call: TRBV6-2/TRBV6-3

cdr3_aa: CASSWGQGTYNEQFF
cdr3_nt: TGTGCCAGCAGTTGGGGACAGGGAACCTACAATGAGCAGTTCTTC
clone_size: .
j_call: TRBJ2-1
d_call: TRBD1
v_call: TRBV6-5

cdr3_aa: CASSYSSRGDQPQHF
cdr3_nt: TGTGCCAGCAGTTACTCGAGCAGGGGTGATCAGCCCCAGCATTTT
clone_size: .
j_call: TRBJ1-5
d_call: .
v_call: TRBV6-5

cdr3_aa: CAWSQGQGSYEQYF
cdr3_nt: TGTGCCTGGAGTCAAGGGCAGGGGTCCTACGAGCAGTACTTC
clone_size: .
j_call: TRBJ2-7
d_call: .
v_call: TRBV30

cdr3_aa: CSVEAGGRAKNIQYF
cdr3_nt: TGCAGCGTTGAGGCAGGGGGCCGGGCCAAAAACATTCAGTACTTC
clone_size: .
j_call: TRBJ2-4
d_call: TRBD1
v_call: TRBV29-1

cdr3_aa: CASSLRGQGDEQFF
cdr3_nt: TGCGCCAGCAGCTTGCGGGGACAGGGAGATGAGCAGTTCTTC
clone_size: .
j_call: TRBJ2-1
d_call: TRBD1
v_call: TRBV5-1

cdr3_aa: CASSSGTGRSGTVGYTF
cdr3_nt: TGTGCCAGCAGCTCTGGGACAGGGAGGAGTGGAACTGTGGGCTACACCTTC
clone_size: .
j_call: TRBJ1-2
d_call: TRBD1
v_call: TRBV7-2

cdr3_aa: CASSLYNEQFF
cdr3_nt: TGTGCCAGCAGTCTTTACAATGAGCAGTTCTTC
clone_size: .
j_call: TRBJ2-1
d_call: .
v_call: TRBV6-2/TRBV6-3

cdr3_aa: CASLQGADFPHYGYTF
cdr3_nt: TGTGCCAGCCTTCAGGGGGCCGATTTCCCTCACTATGGCTACACCTTC
clone_size: .
j_call: TRBJ1-2
d_call: TRBD1
v_call: TRBV19

cdr3_aa: CASSLQADSGYTF
cdr3_nt: TGTGCCAGCTCACTCCAGGCTGATAGTGGCTACACCTTC
clone_size: .
j_call: TRBJ1-2
d_call: .
v_call: TRBV18

cdr3_aa: CASSAGYSNQPQHF
cdr3_nt: TGTGCCAGCAGCGCGGGGTATAGCAATCAGCCCCAGCATTTT
clone_size: few
j_call: TRBJ1-5
d_call: .
v_call: TRBV2

cdr3_aa: CASSGTEHTEAFF
cdr3_nt: TGTGCCAGCAGCGGGACAGAACACACTGAAGCTTTCTTT
clone_size: .
j_call: TRBJ1-1
d_call: .
v_call: TRBV9

cdr3_aa: CASSLGIAGRGWGDTQYF
cdr3_nt: TGTGCCAGCAGCTTAGGGATAGCGGGACGGGGATGGGGGGATACGCAGTATTTT
clone_size: .
j_call: TRBJ2-3
d_call: TRBD2
v_call: TRBV7-2